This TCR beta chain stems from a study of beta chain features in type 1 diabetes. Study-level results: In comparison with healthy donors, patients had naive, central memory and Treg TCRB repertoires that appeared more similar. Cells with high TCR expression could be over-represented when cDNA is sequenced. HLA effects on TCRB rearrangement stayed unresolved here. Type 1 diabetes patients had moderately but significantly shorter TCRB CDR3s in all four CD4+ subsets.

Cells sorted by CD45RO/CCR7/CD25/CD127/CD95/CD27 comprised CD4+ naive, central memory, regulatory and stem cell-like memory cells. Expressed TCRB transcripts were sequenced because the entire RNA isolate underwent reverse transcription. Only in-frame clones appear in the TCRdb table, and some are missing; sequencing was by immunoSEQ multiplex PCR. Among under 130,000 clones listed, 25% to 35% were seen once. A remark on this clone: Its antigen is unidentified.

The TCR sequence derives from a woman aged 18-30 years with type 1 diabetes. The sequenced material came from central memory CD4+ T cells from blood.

CDR3 loop: CASSSDRGETDTQYF. CDR3 sequence (DNA): TGTGCCAGCAGCTCAGACAGGGGGGAAACAGATACGCAGTATTTT. The rearrangement uses TRBV7-3 and TRBJ2-3, with 9 bases that match TRBD1. The CDR3 has 15 residues. Germline-derived CDR1 and CDR2 are SGHTA and FQGTGA. V shed 4 bases and J 3 bases; nucleotides not matched to a gene: 5.